This T cell receptor beta chain was sequenced for a study of blood T cell repertoires in COVID-19. Study-wide background: The United States, Italy and Spain were the sources of the acute and convalescent COVID-19 samples. T cells, B-cell-depleted T cells, or PBMCs provided the cDNA or gDNA that served as material.

Original processing notes: For nucleated cells, counts were estimated from reference gene primer amplification. TCRdb's copy holds only in-frame clones and misses some; the assay was immunoSEQ multiplex PCR. V, J and clone size reflect that table, while D and trimming were determined from the DNA. The table includes 85,000 to 110,000 clones, about 87% detected once. Germline V gene sequence: CDR1 MNHNY, CDR2 SVGAGI (reference sequence). V shed 5 bases and J 8 bases; nucleotides not matched to a gene: 2. CDR3 length: 12 residues. This chain uses TRBV6-6 with TRBJ1-4; 7 bases agree with TRBD1. Sequenced sample: peripheral blood. The receptor's source is a human donor in a cohort sampled during active or convalescent COVID-19. CDR3 nucleotide sequence: TGTGCCAGCAGTGGGGACAGCGAAAAACTGTTTTTT. Its translation is CASSGDSEKLFF.